Listed below are T cell receptor beta chains from one sample, sequenced in a study of blood T cell repertoires in COVID-19. Sequencing used immunoSEQ multiplex PCR; TCRdb keeps in-frame clones, though not all of them. The sample contains approximately 380,000 clones, around 85% of which appear only once. The sequencing sample was made of peripheral blood. The receptors originated from a woman under 30 with acute or convalescent COVID-19. Each CDR3 is given with its conserved first and last residue. A D gene is named only where the DNA matches it firmly. Size tells how often a clone was seen (once, few, many) or the class of an expanded clone, and some rows leave it out.

v_call: TRBV3-1/TRBV3-2; clone_size: .; d_call: .; j_call: TRBJ1-3; cdr3_nt: TGTGCCAGCAGCCAAGATACCAGCTCTGGAAACACCATATATTTT; cdr3_aa: CASSQDTSSGNTIYF
v_call: TRBV27; clone_size: .; d_call: TRBD2; j_call: TRBJ2-1; cdr3_nt: TGTGCCAGCAGTTACCTAGCGGGTCCCGAGCAGTTCTTC; cdr3_aa: CASSYLAGPEQFF
v_call: TRBV5-1; clone_size: .; d_call: .; j_call: TRBJ2-7; cdr3_nt: TGCGCCAGCAGCGCTGGGACTCAAGCCGACTACGAGCAGTACTTC; cdr3_aa: CASSAGTQADYEQYF
v_call: TRBV10-3; clone_size: once; d_call: TRBD1; j_call: TRBJ2-1; cdr3_nt: TGTGCCATCAGCTGGACAGGGGATGAGCAGTTCTTC; cdr3_aa: CAISWTGDEQFF
v_call: TRBV5-5; clone_size: .; d_call: .; j_call: TRBJ1-1; cdr3_nt: TGTGCCAGCAGCTTCTCCGGTATGAACACTGAAGCTTTCTTT; cdr3_aa: CASSFSGMNTEAFF
v_call: TRBV5-8; clone_size: .; d_call: .; j_call: TRBJ1-6; cdr3_nt: TGTGCCAGCAGGCCGTTAGCCTATAATTCACCCCTCCACTTT; cdr3_aa: CASRPLAYNSPLHF
v_call: TRBV7-9; clone_size: once; d_call: .; j_call: TRBJ2-4; cdr3_nt: TGTGCCAGCAGCTTAGAACAGTTAGCCAAAAACATTCAGTACTTC; cdr3_aa: CASSLEQLAKNIQYF
v_call: TRBV7-8; clone_size: .; d_call: .; j_call: TRBJ1-1; cdr3_nt: TGTGCCAGCAGCTCGGGGGGTGAAGCTTTCTTT; cdr3_aa: CASSSGGEAFF
v_call: TRBV7-9; clone_size: .; d_call: .; j_call: TRBJ1-5; cdr3_nt: TGTGCCAGCAGCTTAGGTCCAGATTATAGCAATCAGCCCCAGCATTTT; cdr3_aa: CASSLGPDYSNQPQHF
v_call: TRBV27; clone_size: once; d_call: .; j_call: TRBJ2-7; cdr3_nt: TGTGCCAGCAGTTTCAACTACGAGCAGTACTTC; cdr3_aa: CASSFNYEQYF
v_call: TRBV29-1; clone_size: .; d_call: .; j_call: TRBJ2-1; cdr3_nt: TGCAGCGTTGAGAGGGAATCCTACAATGAGCAGTTCTTC; cdr3_aa: CSVERESYNEQFF
v_call: TRBV3-1/TRBV3-2; clone_size: .; d_call: TRBD2; j_call: TRBJ2-1; cdr3_nt: TGTGCCAGCAGCCAAGAGTGGGCTAGCGGGAGCTATGAGCAGTTCTTC; cdr3_aa: CASSQEWASGSYEQFF
v_call: TRBV19; clone_size: .; d_call: .; j_call: TRBJ2-3; cdr3_nt: TGTGCCAGTAGCTATCGGGAGTCCACAGATACGCAGTATTTT; cdr3_aa: CASSYRESTDTQYF
v_call: TRBV19; clone_size: once; d_call: TRBD1; j_call: TRBJ2-7; cdr3_nt: TGTGCCAGTAGTACCACCGTGACAGGGACCGAGCAGTACTTC; cdr3_aa: CASSTTVTGTEQYF
v_call: TRBV5-4; clone_size: .; d_call: .; j_call: TRBJ2-7; cdr3_nt: TGTGCCAGCAGCTTGGGTCCAGAATCCTACGAGCAGTACTTC; cdr3_aa: CASSLGPESYEQYF
v_call: TRBV5-5; clone_size: .; d_call: TRBD1; j_call: TRBJ2-5; cdr3_nt: TGTGCCAGCAGCTGGGCTTGGACAGGGGTTGCAAAGACCCAGTACTTC; cdr3_aa: CASSWAWTGVAKTQYF
v_call: TRBV9; clone_size: .; d_call: .; j_call: TRBJ1-3; cdr3_nt: TGTGCCAGCAGCGCATTCCTGAGCCTCTCTGGAAACACCATATATTTT; cdr3_aa: CASSAFLSLSGNTIYF
v_call: TRBV28; clone_size: few; d_call: TRBD2; j_call: TRBJ2-1; cdr3_nt: TGTGCCAGCAGTTTAAGGACTAGCGGGAGAAATGAGCAGTTCTTC; cdr3_aa: CASSLRTSGRNEQFF
v_call: TRBV10-3; clone_size: .; d_call: .; j_call: TRBJ1-4; cdr3_nt: TGTGCCATCAGTGAGTCAACAGCAACTAATGAAAAACTGTTTTTT; cdr3_aa: CAISESTATNEKLFF
v_call: TRBV6-6; clone_size: .; d_call: TRBD1; j_call: TRBJ1-2; cdr3_nt: TGTGCCAGCAGCCTGCCCGGGACAGGGGACTATGGCTACACCTTC; cdr3_aa: CASSLPGTGDYGYTF
v_call: TRBV12-3/TRBV12-4; clone_size: .; d_call: .; j_call: TRBJ1-1; cdr3_nt: TGTGCCAGCAGCCCCTACAGAAACACTGAAGCTTTCTTT; cdr3_aa: CASSPYRNTEAFF
v_call: TRBV10-3; clone_size: .; d_call: TRBD1; j_call: TRBJ1-2; cdr3_nt: TGTGCCATCAGTGGTCTAGGACAGGGAGGGTATGGCTACACCTTC; cdr3_aa: CAISGLGQGGYGYTF
v_call: TRBV5-1; clone_size: .; d_call: .; j_call: TRBJ2-1; cdr3_nt: TGCGCCAGCAGCTTGGCCGACGGGAGTTTGGATGAGCAGTTCTTC; cdr3_aa: CASSLADGSLDEQFF
v_call: TRBV14; clone_size: .; d_call: TRBD1; j_call: TRBJ1-1; cdr3_nt: TGTGCCAGCAGCCGATCCTCCGGACAGGCTGAAGCTTTCTTT; cdr3_aa: CASSRSSGQAEAFF
v_call: TRBV6-4; clone_size: .; d_call: .; j_call: TRBJ2-1; cdr3_nt: TGTGCCAGCAGTGATCAGGGGCACAATGAGCAGTTCTTC; cdr3_aa: CASSDQGHNEQFF
v_call: TRBV4-1; clone_size: .; d_call: .; j_call: TRBJ1-2; cdr3_nt: TGCGCCAGCAGCCAAGATCGGGGTAGCTATGGCTACACCTTC; cdr3_aa: CASSQDRGSYGYTF
v_call: TRBV27; clone_size: once; d_call: .; j_call: TRBJ1-5; cdr3_nt: TGTGCCAGCAGTTTATCACAGGCTGTTCTGGGCAATCAGCCCCAGCATTTT; cdr3_aa: CASSLSQAVLGNQPQHF
v_call: TRBV30; clone_size: .; d_call: .; j_call: TRBJ1-1; cdr3_nt: TGTGCCTGGAGTCATCTCGGGACAAAGAACACTGAAGCTTTCTTT; cdr3_aa: CAWSHLGTKNTEAFF
v_call: TRBV6-6; clone_size: .; d_call: .; j_call: TRBJ1-4; cdr3_nt: TGTGCCAGCAGTTACTCTCCTAGGGGCGGCGAAAAACTGTTTTTT; cdr3_aa: CASSYSPRGGEKLFF
v_call: TRBV3-1/TRBV3-2; clone_size: .; d_call: .; j_call: TRBJ2-5; cdr3_nt: TGTGCCAGCAGCCAGAGTTCAGCCAGGGAGACCCAGTACTTC; cdr3_aa: CASSQSSARETQYF
v_call: TRBV5-5; clone_size: .; d_call: .; j_call: TRBJ2-2; cdr3_nt: TGTGCCAGCAGCTTATCAGACACCGGGGAGCTGTTTTTT; cdr3_aa: CASSLSDTGELFF
v_call: TRBV6-6; clone_size: few; d_call: .; j_call: TRBJ1-6; cdr3_nt: TGTGCCAGCACCAACTGGGGGGATTCACCCCTCCACTTT; cdr3_aa: CASTNWGDSPLHF
v_call: TRBV28; clone_size: .; d_call: .; j_call: TRBJ1-2; cdr3_nt: TGTGCCAGCAGTTCTCTTTCCGGGACACACTATGGCTACACCTTC; cdr3_aa: CASSSLSGTHYGYTF
v_call: TRBV20-1; clone_size: .; d_call: TRBD2; j_call: TRBJ2-2; cdr3_nt: TGCAGTGCTAGTCCGGCTAGCGGGAGGTCCGGGGAGCTGTTTTTT; cdr3_aa: CSASPASGRSGELFF
v_call: TRBV2; clone_size: .; d_call: .; j_call: TRBJ1-2; cdr3_nt: TGTGCCAGCAGTGATTTGGGGGGGCCTTATGGCTACACCTTC; cdr3_aa: CASSDLGGPYGYTF
v_call: TRBV19; clone_size: .; d_call: .; j_call: TRBJ1-2; cdr3_nt: TGTGCCAGCGTGAAAGAAACACAATATGGCTACACCTTC; cdr3_aa: CASVKETQYGYTF
v_call: TRBV4-1; clone_size: .; d_call: .; j_call: TRBJ2-1; cdr3_nt: TGCGCCAGCAGCCCCGGGTTATACAATGAGCAGTTCTTC; cdr3_aa: CASSPGLYNEQFF
v_call: TRBV19; clone_size: once; d_call: .; j_call: TRBJ1-6; cdr3_nt: TGTGCCAGTAGTGAGGAAGTCTCCTATAATTCACCCCTCCACTTT; cdr3_aa: CASSEEVSYNSPLHF
v_call: TRBV6-5; clone_size: .; d_call: .; j_call: TRBJ2-4; cdr3_nt: TGTGCCAGCAGGGAGGGATCGGCCAAAAACATTCAGTACTTC; cdr3_aa: CASREGSAKNIQYF
v_call: TRBV6-5; clone_size: .; d_call: .; j_call: TRBJ1-1; cdr3_nt: TGTGCCAGCAGTATCCGGACACTACTTGAAGCTTTCTTT; cdr3_aa: CASSIRTLLEAFF
v_call: TRBV7-2; clone_size: .; d_call: TRBD1; j_call: TRBJ1-3; cdr3_nt: TGTGCCAGCAGCCCAGCAGGGGGTTTTGGAAACACCATATATTTT; cdr3_aa: CASSPAGGFGNTIYF
v_call: TRBV19; clone_size: once; d_call: TRBD1; j_call: TRBJ1-1; cdr3_nt: TGTGCCAGTTCGGAGCCAGGGGGTAGGACTGAAGCTTTCTTT; cdr3_aa: CASSEPGGRTEAFF
v_call: TRBV9; clone_size: .; d_call: .; j_call: TRBJ2-1; cdr3_nt: TGTGCCAGCAGCGTAGGAAACAGGGAGTACCATGAGCAGTTCTTC; cdr3_aa: CASSVGNREYHEQFF
v_call: TRBV24-1; clone_size: .; d_call: .; j_call: TRBJ2-2; cdr3_nt: TGTGCCACCAGCCCCGGCGGGTTGCAATCCACCGGGGAGCTGTTTTTT; cdr3_aa: CATSPGGLQSTGELFF
v_call: TRBV11-2; clone_size: .; d_call: .; j_call: TRBJ1-6; cdr3_nt: TGTGCCAGCAGCTTAATTTGGCAGGGCCCCAATTCACCCCTCCACTTT; cdr3_aa: CASSLIWQGPNSPLHF
v_call: TRBV28; clone_size: once; d_call: .; j_call: TRBJ1-2; cdr3_nt: TGTGCCAGCAGTTTATTGGGGGCGCTGATATCCAACTATGGCTACACCTTC; cdr3_aa: CASSLLGALISNYGYTF
v_call: TRBV25-1; clone_size: .; d_call: TRBD2; j_call: TRBJ2-5; cdr3_nt: TGTGCCAGCCAGCAGCGGGGTGCTGGTGAGACCCAGTACTTC; cdr3_aa: CASQQRGAGETQYF
v_call: TRBV28; clone_size: .; d_call: .; j_call: TRBJ1-5; cdr3_nt: TGTGCCAGCATGCTGGAGATGGGACATAGCAATCAGCCCCAGCATTTT; cdr3_aa: CASMLEMGHSNQPQHF
v_call: TRBV7-2; clone_size: .; d_call: .; j_call: TRBJ1-6; cdr3_nt: TGTGCCAGCAGCCCCCGGCGGAGCAATAATTCACCCCTCCACTTT; cdr3_aa: CASSPRRSNNSPLHF
v_call: TRBV2; clone_size: .; d_call: .; j_call: TRBJ2-3; cdr3_nt: TGTGCCAGCAGTGAGCTCAGGGGCACAGATACGCAGTATTTT; cdr3_aa: CASSELRGTDTQYF
v_call: TRBV28; clone_size: few; d_call: TRBD1; j_call: TRBJ1-6; cdr3_nt: TGTGCCAGCAGCCTGACAGGGGGAGACTCACCCCTCCACTTT; cdr3_aa: CASSLTGGDSPLHF
v_call: TRBV5-1; clone_size: .; d_call: .; j_call: TRBJ1-2; cdr3_nt: TGCGCCAGCAGCGTTAACGACAGAATTTACACCTTC; cdr3_aa: CASSVNDRIYTF
v_call: TRBV28; clone_size: .; d_call: .; j_call: TRBJ1-4; cdr3_nt: TGTGCCAGCAGCAATAAAGGACAGTCCCGTGAAAAACTGTTTTTT; cdr3_aa: CASSNKGQSREKLFF
v_call: TRBV24-1; clone_size: .; d_call: .; j_call: TRBJ2-6; cdr3_nt: TGTGCCACCAGTGATTCACATAATCCCTCTGGGGCCAACGTCCTGACTTTC; cdr3_aa: CATSDSHNPSGANVLTF
v_call: TRBV13; clone_size: .; d_call: TRBD1; j_call: TRBJ1-4; cdr3_nt: TGTGCCAGCAGCGACAGGGAGGAGGAAGAAAAACTGTTTTTT; cdr3_aa: CASSDREEEEKLFF
v_call: TRBV5-6; clone_size: once; d_call: .; j_call: TRBJ2-1; cdr3_nt: TGTGCCAGCAGCTTGAGGCGGGTTTCCGCCAATGAGCAGTTCTTC; cdr3_aa: CASSLRRVSANEQFF
v_call: TRBV30; clone_size: .; d_call: .; j_call: TRBJ2-7; cdr3_nt: TGTGCCTGGAGCGGTGCCGGGACACACTCCTACGAGCAGTACTTC; cdr3_aa: CAWSGAGTHSYEQYF
v_call: TRBV2; clone_size: .; d_call: .; j_call: TRBJ1-2; cdr3_nt: TGTGCCAGCAGTGAAGTTGGGGGGGCGCGAGGCTACACCTTC; cdr3_aa: CASSEVGGARGYTF
v_call: TRBV28; clone_size: .; d_call: TRBD2; j_call: TRBJ2-3; cdr3_nt: TGTGCCAGCAGGGAGCGGGAGCGGGTCACAGATACGCAGTATTTT; cdr3_aa: CASRERERVTDTQYF